This entry is about one T cell receptor beta chain. Its antigen is not identified. Treatment in this sample: roughly 10-day PBMC culture with coronavirus spike peptide pools or control peptides (ViraFEST assay). Following expansion of antigen-specific T cells with peptide pools, ViraFEST then sequenced TCRs. Cultured CD4+ T-cell DNA underwent Oncomine TCR Beta short-read sequencing. TCRdb re-analysed the PCR reads in MiXCR, keeping a single row per CDR3 protein. Of 20,000 to 25,000 distinct CDR3 sequences detected, about 51% appear once; the ten largest clones hold 5.5% to 7%. V was cut by 0 bases and J by 4 bases, with 13 bases left in between. The CDR3 extends over 15 amino acids. Germline CDR1 and CDR2: DFQATT and SNEGSKA (reference sequence). This sample is drawn from a study of vaccination and CD4 T cells after COVID-19. Study context: Blood was drawn a median roughly 68 days post second dose, range 14 to 241.

This chain connects TRBV20-1 to TRBJ1-5, with a weak D call TRBD1 (5 bases). The clonotype originates from a human donor who had recovered from COVID-19. Input material: CD4+ T cells from blood, cultured in vitro. The CDR3 DNA reads as TGCAGTGCTAGAGAAACGGGACGGCCGAATCAGCCCCAGCATTTT. Translated: CSARETGRPNQPQHF.